Listed below are T cell receptor beta chains from one sample, sequenced in a study of a mutant IDH1 vaccine in newly diagnosed glioma. Which antigens these TCRs recognize remains unknown. Measured with immunoSEQ multiplex PCR; TCRdb has only the in-frame clones, and not every one. Found here are fewer than 30,000 clones, 80% of them singletons; the top ten hold over 7%. Sample: PBMCs, taken from a glioma patient whose treatment included an IDH1 peptide vaccine. The receptors were sampled from a young woman with glioma. Both conserved end residues are part of each CDR3. D genes are given only for firm matches. Clone size is given for some rows only: seen once, a few or many times, or a class if the clone is expanded.

D	V	size	J	DNA	CDR3
.	TRBV6-1	.	TRBJ2-7	TGTGCCAGCAGTGAAGCGCGGGGTTCCTACGAGCAGTACTTC	CASSEARGSYEQYF
TRBD1	TRBV27	.	TRBJ2-7	TGTGCCAGCAGTTCGGGACAGCTCTACGAGCAGTACTTC	CASSSGQLYEQYF
TRBD2	TRBV19	few	TRBJ2-3	TGTGCCAGTAGTGTAAAGCGGGAGGGCCATTCTACGACGTATTTT	CASSVKREGHSTTYF
TRBD1	TRBV6-1	.	TRBJ1-3	TGTGCCACCGAGGACAGGGGTGTATCTGGAAACACCATATATTTT	CATEDRGVSGNTIYF
.	TRBV4-3	few	TRBJ1-2	TGCGCCAGCAGCCAAGCCTGGGGTTCAGGGGCAGGGGGCTACACCTTC	CASSQAWGSGAGGYTF
TRBD1	TRBV30	few	TRBJ1-5	TGTGCCTGGAGGACAGGGGGCCTAGATAGCAATCAGCCCCAGCATTTT	CAWRTGGLDSNQPQHF
TRBD1	TRBV5-4	few	TRBJ1-1	TGTGCCAGCAGCCGGTGGACAGGGAACACTGAAGCTTTCTTT	CASSRWTGNTEAFF
.	TRBV19	.	TRBJ2-5	TGTGTTCGCCCCAGGTTGGTGAACCAAGAGACCCAGTACTTC	CVRPRLVNQETQYF
.	TRBV7-9	.	TRBJ2-7	TGTGCCATTCCAGGAGACACGGGCTACGAGCAGTACTTC	CAIPGDTGYEQYF
.	TRBV7-2	.	TRBJ2-5	TGTGCCAGCAGCTTAGGGGGGATGGGTAGCCGAGAGACCCAGTACTTC	CASSLGGMGSRETQYF
.	TRBV7-9	.	TRBJ2-5	TGTGCCAGCAGCTTAGCAGTAGAAAGGGCAGAGACCCAGTACTTC	CASSLAVERAETQYF
TRBD1	TRBV4-3	.	TRBJ1-2	TGCGCCAGCAGCCAAGATCCTCAGGGGGCTTATGGCTACACCTTC	CASSQDPQGAYGYTF
.	TRBV11-3	once	TRBJ1-4	TGTGCCAGCAGCCCCTTAGCGGGCGGGGAAAAACTGTTTTTT	CASSPLAGGEKLFF
TRBD2	TRBV9	.	TRBJ2-7	TGTGCCAGCAGCGTTGACCCCGGGACTAGCTCCAACGAGCAGTACTTC	CASSVDPGTSSNEQYF
.	TRBV19	.	TRBJ1-1	TGTGCCAGTAGTCCCATGGGTGGGGTCGGCACTGAAGCTTTCTTT	CASSPMGGVGTEAFF
.	TRBV19	.	TRBJ2-2	TGTGCCAGTAGTATAGAGCCTAGCCTCAACACCGGGGAGCTGTTTTTT	CASSIEPSLNTGELFF
.	TRBV2	.	TRBJ2-1	TGTGCCAGCAGGGAGATAGATGAGCAGTTCTTC	CASREIDEQFF
TRBD2	TRBV4-1	.	TRBJ2-1	TGCGCCAGCAGCCAACTTGGACTAGCGGGGGGCTACAATGAGCAGTTCTTC	CASSQLGLAGGYNEQFF
.	TRBV6-1	once	TRBJ1-6	TGTGCCAGCACTGAACCCATCGGGCCCTATAATTCACCCCTCCACTTT	CASTEPIGPYNSPLHF
TRBD1	TRBV10-3	once	TRBJ1-1	TGTGCCATCAGTGAGTCGGGTCAGGGGGCTACTGAAGCTTTCTTT	CAISESGQGATEAFF
TRBD2	TRBV7-9	.	TRBJ2-7	TGTGCCAGCAGCCTAGCGGGAAGCTCCTACGAGCAGTACTTC	CASSLAGSSYEQYF
TRBD1	TRBV5-1	.	TRBJ2-2	TGCGCCAGCAGCTCAGGGGGCAGTAACACCGGGGAGCTGTTTTTT	CASSSGGSNTGELFF
.	TRBV10-2	few	TRBJ2-1	TGCGCCAGCAGTGTAGGACAGGGACTATACAATGAGCAGTTCTTC	CASSVGQGLYNEQFF
TRBD1	TRBV4-2	.	TRBJ2-7	TGTGCCAGCAGCCGTAACAGGGGCTACGAGCAGTACTTC	CASSRNRGYEQYF
TRBD2	TRBV7-7	few	TRBJ2-2	TGTGCTAGCAGCTTAGTAGCGGGGACCACCGGGGAGCTGTTTTTT	CASSLVAGTTGELFF
TRBD2	TRBV7-2	.	TRBJ2-1	TGTGCCAGCAGTGGTCCGGGGGGGCCTTACAATGAGCAGTTCTTC	CASSGPGGPYNEQFF
.	TRBV5-1	.	TRBJ1-2	TGCGCCAGCAGCTTGGTCGCAGGGCTGGGTGGCTACACCTTC	CASSLVAGLGGYTF
.	TRBV7-8	few	TRBJ1-1	TGTGCCAGCAGCTTGGGGGCGGCGGACGAAGCTTTCTTT	CASSLGAADEAFF
TRBD1	TRBV12-5	.	TRBJ2-2	TGTGCTAGTGGTTCCTTCGGACAGGGGGGTGCCGGGGAGCTGTTTTTT	CASGSFGQGGAGELFF
.	TRBV2	.	TRBJ1-5	TGTGCCAGCACCTTAATCTCAACTAATCAGCCCCAGCATTTT	CASTLISTNQPQHF
.	TRBV5-1	.	TRBJ2-3	TGCGCCAGCAGCTTGATCGGAGACACAGATACGCAGTATTTT	CASSLIGDTDTQYF
TRBD1	TRBV14	few	TRBJ1-1	TGTGCCAGCAGCCCTTCACAGGGGCTTATCATGAACACTGAAGCTTTCTTT	CASSPSQGLIMNTEAFF
TRBD1	TRBV6-1	once	TRBJ1-6	TGTGCCAGCAGTCTTAGGAGACAGGGTTATTCACCCCTCCACTTT	CASSLRRQGYSPLHF
.	TRBV4-1	.	TRBJ2-3	TGCGCCAGCAGCCAGATGTATGCAGATACGCAGTATTTT	CASSQMYADTQYF
TRBD2	TRBV30	.	TRBJ2-1	TGTGCCTGGAGTATCCCAGCGGGGGCCTTTCTAAACGAGCAGTTCTTC	CAWSIPAGAFLNEQFF
TRBD2	TRBV15	once	TRBJ2-2	TGTGCCACCAGCAGAGATTTACGGGGGGGACACACCGGGGAGCTGTTTTTT	CATSRDLRGGHTGELFF
.	TRBV11-1	.	TRBJ2-3	TGTGCCAGCAGCTTAGCTCAAGCAGATACGCAGTATTTT	CASSLAQADTQYF
.	TRBV19	.	TRBJ2-6	TGTGCCAGTAGTAATCCGGGCTCTGGGGCCAACGTCCTGACTTTC	CASSNPGSGANVLTF
.	TRBV20-1	.	TRBJ1-1	TGCAGTGCAGTCAAGGGGTCTGAAGCTTTCTTT	CSAVKGSEAFF
.	TRBV7-9	few	TRBJ1-1	TGTGCCAGCAGGACCCCTTGGGGTGGGGAATTCACTGAAGCTTTCTTT	CASRTPWGGEFTEAFF
.	TRBV6-1	.	TRBJ2-7	TGTGCCAGCACCAAAGAGTGGGGACAAGCCTACGAGCAGTACTTC	CASTKEWGQAYEQYF
TRBD1	TRBV2	.	TRBJ2-1	TGTGCCAGCAGTGAAGGGACAGGGGGTGGCAATGAGCAGTTCTTC	CASSEGTGGGNEQFF
TRBD2	TRBV7-2	.	TRBJ2-1	TGTGCCAGCAGCTCCTCCGGGACTAGGTATGAGCAGTTCTTC	CASSSSGTRYEQFF
TRBD1	TRBV6-5	.	TRBJ2-5	TGTGCCAGCAGTTATCGGGACAGCCAAGAGACCCAGTACTTC	CASSYRDSQETQYF